This T cell receptor (beta chain) was retrieved from a study of OX40 agonist ivuxolimab in advanced cancers. Study information: Intravenous ivuxolimab at 0.01 to 10 mg/kg was given to patients every 2 weeks. Dose-escalation patients' cancers were hepatocellular carcinoma, melanoma, renal cell or head and neck cancer.

Patients with autoimmune history or systemic immunosuppression were excluded. Using immunoSEQ multiplex PCR, the repertoire was profiled, and TCRdb retains in-frame clones only, with some absent. Seen here are approximately 13,000 clones, roughly 69% observed once, and the top ten hold about 27%. Looked up from germline, CDR1 is PRHDT and CDR2 is FYEKMQ (reference sequence). The CDR3 has 14 amino acids. Trimming at V came to 4 bases and at J to 4 bases, leaving 7 bases not matched to a gene. This clone was seen once. Other nucleotide sequences from this sample produce the same CDR3. Material: CD4+ or CD8+ T cells sorted from blood, obtained in a trial of the OX40 agonist ivuxolimab. This receptor was obtained from an adult with an advanced solid tumor such as melanoma, head and neck, liver or kidney cancer. The V and J genes are TRBV13 and TRBJ2-7; TRBD1 matches 7 bases. The CDR3 loop reads CASSSRQGTYEQYF. The CDR3 DNA sequence: TGTGCCAGCAGCTCTCGACAGGGAACGTACGAGCAGTACTTC.